A selection of T cell receptor beta chains follows, all from one sample in a study of OX40 agonist ivuxolimab in advanced cancers. Generated by immunoSEQ multiplex PCR, the TCRdb table keeps only in-frame clones and is missing some. Here the sample spans some 79,000 clones, more than 85% being singletons. The sample here was CD4+ or CD8+ T cells sorted from blood, taken in a trial of the OX40 agonist ivuxolimab. The receptors originated from an adult with an advanced solid tumor such as melanoma, head and neck, liver or kidney cancer. The CDR3 runs from the conserved cysteine through the conserved F or W. A D gene is named only where the DNA matches it firmly. Only part of the rows carry a size: once, few, many, or a class if the clone is expanded.

J,V,size,D,DNA,CDR3
TRBJ1-3,TRBV10-3,NA,NA,TGTGCCATCAGAAACAAGGACAGCGAGGGAAACACCATATATTTT,CAIRNKDSEGNTIYF
TRBJ2-7,TRBV4-1,NA,TRBD2,TGCGCCAGCAGCCAAGATGGGACTAGCGGGGCTTCTAACTACGAGCAGTACTTC,CASSQDGTSGASNYEQYF
TRBJ2-1,TRBV7-9,NA,NA,TGTGCCAGCACCCTAAGTAGGGCGTCCGGCGATGAGCAGTTCTTC,CASTLSRASGDEQFF
TRBJ1-4,TRBV4-3,NA,TRBD1,TGCGCCAGCAGCCAAGATCAGGGGGAGGGAGAAAAACTGTTTTTT,CASSQDQGEGEKLFF
TRBJ2-5,TRBV2,NA,NA,TGTGCCAGCAGTGAATACCAAGAGACCCAGTACTTC,CASSEYQETQYF
TRBJ2-7,TRBV9,NA,TRBD2,TGTGCCAGCAGCGGAGGACTAGCGGTTAGCGAGCAGTACTTC,CASSGGLAVSEQYF
TRBJ2-7,TRBV6-6,NA,NA,TGTGCCAGCAGTTTGGTGAGGGGGGTTTACGAGCAGTACTTC,CASSLVRGVYEQYF
TRBJ2-5,TRBV9,NA,NA,TGTGCCAGCAGCGTGTACCGGGGCCTGGGGGAGACCCAGTACTTC,CASSVYRGLGETQYF
TRBJ2-1,TRBV6-4,once,TRBD2,TGTGCCAGCAGTAGACTAGCGGGAGCTATGAATGAGCAGTTCTTC,CASSRLAGAMNEQFF
TRBJ2-7,TRBV19,once,TRBD2,TGTGCCAGTAGTCCCCGGACTGGGGGGGTGTACGAGCAGTACTTC,CASSPRTGGVYEQYF
TRBJ2-3,TRBV19,NA,TRBD1,TGTGCCAGTAGTCCCCCGGGGACAGCAGATACGCAGTATTTT,CASSPPGTADTQYF
TRBJ2-5,TRBV7-9,NA,NA,TGTGCCAGCAGCTTAGGGGGGACCCAAGAGACCCAGTACTTC,CASSLGGTQETQYF